A single sample gave rise to the 10 T cell receptor beta chains below, sequenced in a study of shared clonotypes between healthy human individuals. The data were produced by immunoSEQ multiplex PCR, yet TCRdb's version contains in-frame clones alone and is incomplete. Of some 2,000,000 clones detected, less than 95% appear once; the ten largest clones hold about 1.1%. Naive CD8 cells were CD45RO-negative, positively selected for CCR7, excluding terminally differentiated effector memory CD45RA+ cells. Sequencing used naive CD8+ T cells sorted from blood. The source is a man aged 18-30 years in good health.

This clone was observed many times. The identical CDR3 is also encoded by other nucleotide sequences in the sample. The chain employs TRBV9 and TRBJ2-5; no definite D call. CDR1 is SGDLS, CDR2 YYNGEE, per germline. This CDR3 has 13 residues. Trimming cost V 0 bases and J 0 bases, with 3 bases left between them. As DNA, the CDR3 is TGTGCCAGCAGCGTAGGTGACCAAGAGACCCAGTACTTC. It translates to CASSVGDQETQYF.

On this clone: The sample holds other DNA sequences that translate to the same CDR3. The chain uses TRBV27 and TRBJ2-3, with D possibly being TRBD2 (6 bases). V was cut by 2 bases and J by 6 bases, with 9 bases left in between. Germline V gene lookup returns CDR1 MNHEY and CDR2 SMNVEV (reference sequence). There are 13 residues in the CDR3. The CDR3 loop reads CASSLLASDTQYF. As DNA, the CDR3 is TGTGCCAGCAGTTTACTAGCGAGCGATACGCAGTATTTT.

The chain couples TRBV29-1 to TRBJ1-1, with 11 bases identical to TRBD1. Germline lookup yields CDR1 SQVTM and CDR2 ANQGSEA. After removal of 5 bases from V and 12 bases from J, the junction contained 8 bases not matched to a gene. This CDR3 spans 12 amino acids. Here the CDR3 DNA reads TGCAGCGTTCTGGGACAGGGGGATTCGACTTTCTTT. Translating it yields CSVLGQGDSTFF.

The J gene is TRBJ2-7, the V gene TRBV7-2, with D possibly TRBD1 on 6 matching bases. V gave up 1 base and J gave up 3 bases, with 16 bases separating them. From germline, CDR1 is SGHTA and CDR2 FQGNSA. The CDR3 has 16 residues. The CDR3 spells CASSLEPTGRNYEQYF. The CDR3 DNA reads as TGTGCCAGCAGCTTAGAACCAACAGGGAGAAACTACGAGCAGTACTTC.

This chain joins TRBV6-1 and TRBJ2-7, with a tentative D call TRBD1 (6 bases). Trimming took off 6 bases at V and 4 bases at J, with 19 bases between the two ends. Germline lookup yields CDR1 MNHNS and CDR2 SASEGT. This CDR3 has 15 amino acids. The CDR3 DNA follows: TGTGCCAGCAGGGCTACCCGGGACATCGTGTACGAGCAGTACTTC. Protein product: CASRATRDIVYEQYF.

This chain uses TRBV4-1 with TRBJ1-1; D unresolved. Trimming left V 3 bases short and J 4 bases short, with 15 bases between. There are 15 residues in the CDR3. CDR1 is MGHRA, CDR2 YSYEKL, per germline. The CDR3 coding sequence is TGCGCCAGCAGCCATCTGATGGTGGGAAGCACTGAAGCTTTCTTT. It is translated as CASSHLMVGSTEAFF.

The chain joins TRBV7-9 to TRBJ2-1; D possibly matches TRBD1 or TRBD2 (6 bases each). CDR3 length: 14 amino acids. The germline V and J ends were trimmed by 1 base and 6 bases, with 10 bases remaining between them. Germline CDR1 SEHNR, CDR2 FQNEAQ (reference sequence). The CDR3 here is CASSLGGGPNEQFF. CDR3 in DNA: TGTGCCAGCAGCTTAGGAGGGGGGCCCAATGAGCAGTTCTTC.

This clone was seen a single time. This chain joins TRBV29-1 and TRBJ2-6, with TRBD1 as a possible D gene (5 bases). The CDR3 totals 13 residues. CDR1 SQVTM and CDR2 ANQGSEA come from the germline V gene. The germline V and J ends were trimmed by 6 bases and 4 bases, with 10 bases remaining between them. This CDR3 reads CSVQGSGANVLTF. In DNA form, the CDR3 reads TGCAGCGTCCAGGGTTCCGGGGCCAACGTCCTGACTTTC.

CDR3 amino acids: CASSVVSGPSTDTQYF. CDR3 sequence (DNA): TGTGCCAGCAGCGTAGTTAGCGGGCCAAGCACAGATACGCAGTATTTT. The V call is TRBV9, the J call TRBJ2-3; 7 bases are a match to TRBD2. The length of the CDR3 is 16 residues. CDR1 SGDLS and CDR2 YYNGEE come from the germline V gene. V shed 0 bases and J 0 bases; nucleotides not matched to a gene: 4.

The rearrangement joins TRBV2 to TRBJ1-4, with TRBD1 matching 8 bases. This CDR3 is 19 amino acids long. The germline V gene has CDR1 SNHLY and CDR2 FYNNEI. V was pared by 6 bases and J by 7 bases, with 22 bases of the junction left unmatched. In DNA, the CDR3 is TGTGCCAGCAGGGTCCTTAATACCGGGACAGGAGAGAACAGTGAAAAACTGTTTTTT. Its protein product is CASRVLNTGTGENSEKLFF.